This record looks at one T cell receptor beta chain sequence and its context. The antigen is unknown. This sample was taken from a study of identical twins. V was pared by 1 base and J by 5 bases, with 11 bases between. CDR1 is LGHNA, CDR2 YNFKEQ, per germline. This CDR3 has 14 amino acids. Each donor was a healthy Caucasian. A universal primer site came from template switching; cDNA carried unique molecular identifiers. TCRdb recomputed calls from the 5' RACE reads with MiXCR, one row per CDR3 protein. This sample has about 480,000 distinct CDR3 sequences, with more than 13% found just once. Findings of the study overall: Within beta out-of-frame sequences, the excess sharing observed between twins was weaker. Clonotypes of the beta chain that were abundant in cord blood carried fewer insertions (memory repertoires showed none).

The sample also formed part of further work on yellow fever vaccine responses in identical twins.

The sequencing input was CD4+ T cells sorted from blood. The rearrangement joins TRBV4-2 to TRBJ1-2; tentatively, D is TRBD1 (6 bases). This TCR was recovered from a woman aged 18-29 years in good health. The CDR3 DNA is TGTGCCAGCAGCCAAGCACAGGGTTTATATGGCTACACCTTC. Translation gives CASSQAQGLYGYTF.